This T cell receptor beta chain came from a study of cytomegalovirus exposure and HLA in healthy donors. CDR1 is SGHRS, CDR2 YFSETQ, per germline. The CDR3 extends over 16 amino acids. The V gene lost 2 bases and the J gene lost 3 bases, with 16 bases spanning the gap. Points from the study as a whole: Reportedly, a later analysis found an Asian-associated ancestry cluster had fewer N-insertions than the roughly 670-donor mean. The study assumed roughly uniform donor sequencing depth for presence/absence analyses.

With regard to this clone: Its antigen remains unknown.

Use of 60 Vbeta and 13 Jbeta primers characterized the PCR. This table comes from immunoSEQ multiplex PCR, and its TCRdb copy is limited to in-frame clones, with some not included. The sample has 150,000 or so clones, about 84% seen once. The receptor's source is a woman in her thirties or forties in good health and CMV-seropositive. The chain has TRBV5-1 and TRBJ2-3, with D maybe TRBD1 (6 bases). Material: PBMCs. The CDR3 protein is CASSLRPPTGTDTQYF. The DNA for the CDR3 is TGCGCCAGCAGCTTACGTCCCCCCACAGGGACAGATACGCAGTATTTT.